This T cell receptor (beta chain) comes out of a study of blood T cell repertoires in COVID-19. About the research overall: Acute and convalescent COVID-19 samples came from the United States, Italy and Spain. Sources were T cells, B-cell-depleted T cells, or PBMCs; the material itself was cDNA or gDNA.

As processed by the authors: Reference gene primer amplification gave estimated nucleated cell counts. This table comes from immunoSEQ multiplex PCR, and its TCRdb copy is limited to in-frame clones, with some not included. D and trimming were read from the DNA, whereas the V and J calls and clone size are those reported in that table. This table has about 240,000 clones, around 90% appearing once. Germline V gives CDR1 LGHDT, CDR2 YNNKEL (reference sequence). Trimming cost V 1 base and J 7 bases; bases outside gene matches: 6. This CDR3 has 16 amino acids. Input material: peripheral blood. The chain carries TRBV3-1 (or the pseudogene TRBV3-2) and TRBJ1-6, with 8 bases identical to TRBD1. This clonotype was obtained from a man aged 60-69 years who had recovered from COVID-19. CDR3 residues: CASSQGTGTGNSPLHF. Written as DNA, the CDR3 is TGTGCCAGCAGCCAAGGGACAGGGACGGGAAATTCACCCCTCCACTTT.